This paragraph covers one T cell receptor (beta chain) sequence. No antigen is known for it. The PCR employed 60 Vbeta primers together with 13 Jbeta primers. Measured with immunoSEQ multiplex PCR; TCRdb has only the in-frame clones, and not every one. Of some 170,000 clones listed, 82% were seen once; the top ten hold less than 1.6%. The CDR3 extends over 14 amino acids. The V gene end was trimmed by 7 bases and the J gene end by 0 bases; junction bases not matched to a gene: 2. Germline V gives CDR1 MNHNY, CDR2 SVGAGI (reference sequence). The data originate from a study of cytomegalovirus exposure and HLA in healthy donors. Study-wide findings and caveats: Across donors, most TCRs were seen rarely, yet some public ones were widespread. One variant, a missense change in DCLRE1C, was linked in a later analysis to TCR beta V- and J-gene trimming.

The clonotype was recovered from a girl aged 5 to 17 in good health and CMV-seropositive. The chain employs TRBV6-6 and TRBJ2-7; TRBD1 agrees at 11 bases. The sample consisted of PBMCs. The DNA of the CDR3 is TGTGCCAGCAAGGGGACAGGGGGCTCCTACGAGCAGTACTTC. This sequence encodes CASKGTGGSYEQYF.